This T cell receptor (beta chain) was captured by sequencing in a study of cytomegalovirus exposure and HLA in healthy donors. Germline V lookup: CDR1 SQVTM, CDR2 ANQGSEA. The CDR3 is 10 residues long. The ends were cut back, 5 bases at V and 6 bases at J, with 7 bases in the middle. The PCR ran on 60 Vbeta and 13 Jbeta primers. Clones were read by immunoSEQ multiplex PCR, and TCRdb kept only the in-frame ones, dropping some. The profile shows about 160,000 clones, around four fifths of them singletons. This rearrangement joins TRBV29-1 to TRBJ2-5; no firm D call. The source is a woman under 40 in good health and CMV-seronegative. The source material was PBMCs. The chain's CDR3 is CSVSVKTQYF. The CDR3 DNA reads TGCAGCGTTAGCGTGAAGACCCAGTACTTC.